This T cell receptor (beta chain) was recorded in a study of OX40 agonist ivuxolimab in advanced cancers. Turning to the overall study: Ivuxolimab, which targeted the costimulatory receptor OX40 (CD134), was an agonistic, fully human IgG2 monoclonal antibody. The paper covers the monotherapy dose-escalation part of the phase I ivuxolimab trial, which included N ≈ 57 patients. The dose-escalation cohort was over 70% male with a mean age of approximately 59 years, ranging from about 20 to 85. Of the approximately 50 patients in dose escalation, approximately 20 had hepatocellular carcinoma, about 15 had melanoma, 9 had renal cell carcinoma and 9 had head and neck cancer. Partial responses were achieved by three dose-escalation patients, of whom one had hepatocellular carcinoma and two had cutaneous melanoma. Patients were allowed to have had prior anti-PD-1, anti-PD-L1 or anti-CTLA-4 therapy, and about 40% of the dose-escalation patients had been treated with checkpoint inhibitors. Peripheral TCRbeta sequencing aimed to test whether ivuxolimab altered TCR sequence diversity and caused clonal T-cell expansion. Intravenous ivuxolimab was administered to patients every 2 weeks at six dose levels: 0.01, 0.1, 0.3, 1.5, 3 and 10 mg/kg. Results the study describes overall, beyond this receptor: Low levels of normalized T-cell clonal expansion were also seen in some nonresponding patients. Antigen specificity was not determined for the clonally expanded peripheral T cells. Clonal expansion of both CD4+ and CD8+ blood T cells was observed from baseline to week 6 at doses 0.1 to 3.0 mg/kg. After ivuxolimab, expanded clones were on average more numerous among CD8+ T cells than among CD4+ T cells. In the 0.1-3.0 mg/kg groups, partial responders were among the patients with the lowest normalized peripheral clonal expansion, particularly in CD8+ T cells.

Genomic DNA was extracted from sorted cells for sequencing of the TCRbeta CDR3 region. The immunoSEQ Assay was used to sequence the TCRbeta CDR3 regions. TCRdb mirrors the immuneACCESS table, restricted to in-frame sequences. Some clones are absent from its copies; in checked studies, under half trace to an unresolved V gene, and the reason for the others is unknown. The sample yields about 67,000 clones; roughly 84% were counted once. The top ten constitute 2% to 2.5% of the sample. Worth noting for this clone: No cognate antigen has been identified for it. Base qualities are not provided; no much larger clone lies one nucleotide away.

The trial excluded patients who had a history of autoimmune disease or who were on systemic immunosuppression. Peripheral blood for TCR sequencing was drawn from every dose cohort at baseline, at cycle 4 day 1 and at cycle 7 day 1. The samples were drawn from a first-in-human, open-label, multicenter phase I dose-escalation trial of ivuxolimab. Adults with locally advanced or metastatic head and neck squamous cell, hepatocellular, melanoma or renal cell carcinoma were enrolled in the trial. CD4+ and CD8+ T cells were sorted separately from peripheral blood before TCR sequencing. The source was CD4+ or CD8+ T cells sorted from blood, collected in a trial of the OX40 agonist ivuxolimab. This TCR was sampled from an adult with an advanced solid tumor such as melanoma, head and neck, liver or kidney cancer.

The DNA is TGTGCCAGCAGCGTACTGACAGGGGCTTCGAACACTGAAGCTTTCTTT. Translated, it gives CASSVLTGASNTEAFF. The rearrangement joined TRBV9 to TRBJ1-1, and 8 junction bases match TRBD1. From the cysteine up to the phenylalanine, the CDR3 has a length of 16 residues. The DNA shown is the 48-base CDR3, in frame from base 1. The germline V gene provides CDR1 SGDLS and CDR2 YYNGEE. From V the trimming removes 1 base and from J it removes 1 base, while the gene matches leave 6 bases of the junction unaccounted for. The entire variable domain, with the stretches around the CDR3 drawn from the reference TRBV9 and TRBJ1-1 proteins, is DSGVTQTPKHLITATGQRVTLRCSPRSGDLSVYWYQQSLDQGLQFLIQYYNGEERAKGNILERFSAQQFPDLHSELNLSSLELGDSALYFCASSVLTGASNTEAFFGQGTRLTVV.